The source of this T cell receptor (beta chain) is a study of CD8 T cells in Susac syndrome. After extraction with the RNeasy kit, about 0.45 to 1 ug of the RNA was reverse transcribed using random hexamers. It was immunoSEQ multiplex PCR that amplified TCR beta CDR3 across 54 Vbeta and 13 Jbeta. TCRdb re-called the immunoSEQ multiplex PCR reads through MiXCR, storing one row per CDR3 protein. The table has roughly 150,000 distinct CDR3 sequences, approximately 95% seen once. Findings and limits, study-wide: As acknowledged by the study, its TCR sequencing and HLA analysis included a relatively small number of individuals.

TCR beta sequences were obtained from blood CD8+ and CD4+ T cells. The multiple sclerosis control group was made up of treatment-naive patients with stable or active relapsing-remitting disease. CDR3 length equals 16 residues. V lost 2 bases to trimming and J lost 3 bases, with 14 bases between them. On this clonotype: What it binds is unknown.

V is TRBV12-3 or TRBV12-4 and J is TRBJ1-5; the D is unclear. Sequencing was done on a sample of CD4+ T cells from PBMCs. The source of this sequence is a human donor with multiple sclerosis. CDR3 coding DNA: TGTGCCAGCAGTTTAAGTTTCGCGTCGGACAATCAGCCCCAGCATTTT. It translates to CASSLSFASDNQPQHF.